Described below is a single T cell receptor beta chain sequence and its context. This CDR3 spans 16 amino acids. V lost 1 base and J 0 bases, leaving 10 bases between the germline ends. Germline CDR1 LGHNA, CDR2 YSLEER. The data originate from a study of T cell responses to AZD1222 COVID-19 vaccine. The protocol was immunoSEQ multiplex PCR, while the TCRdb copy is restricted to in-frame clones and leaves out a portion. Of 150,000 to 200,000 clones listed, around 90% are singletons. Sequences were derived from peripheral blood, sampled 28 days after the second AZD1222 dose. This TCR came from an adult who received the AZD1222 COVID-19 vaccine. The chain links TRBV4-3 to TRBJ1-5; a possible D gene is TRBD1 (6 bases). CDR3 nucleotides: TGCGCCAGCAGCCAAGCGGCAGGGGCTAGCAATCAGCCCCAGCATTTT. It codes for CASSQAAGASNQPQHF.